This T cell receptor beta chain appears in the sequencing data of a study of OX40 agonist ivuxolimab in advanced cancers. As for the study in general: Three partial responders included one hepatocellular carcinoma patient and two cutaneous melanoma patients. Study-wide results and limits: Among the nonresponders, some also had low normalized T-cell clonal expansion.

Method: immunoSEQ multiplex PCR; TCRdb's copy keeps in-frame clones and lacks some. The repertoire consists of more than 60,000 clones, with 80% to 85% occurring once and the leading ten covering about 4.5%. Remarks on this clone: Antigen unknown.

Per germline, CDR1 MDHEN and CDR2 SYDVKM. The CDR3 runs to 13 residues. With 8 bases clipped from V and 8 bases from J, the junction kept 9 bases outside the gene matches. The chain joins TRBV28 to TRBJ2-3; 8 bases are a match to TRBD2. This clonotype was obtained from an adult with an advanced solid tumor such as melanoma, head and neck, liver or kidney cancer. The source was CD4+ or CD8+ T cells sorted from blood, collected in a trial of the OX40 agonist ivuxolimab. CDR3 bases: TGTGCCAGCGCTCGGGGGGGTCCTGGTACGCAGTATTTT. Its protein is CASARGGPGTQYF.